What follows are 7 T cell receptor beta chains derived from one specimen sequenced in a study of cytomegalovirus exposure and HLA in healthy donors. Amplification used 60 Vbeta primers and 13 Jbeta primers. Produced via immunoSEQ multiplex PCR; TCRdb's table is partial and in-frame only. The profile covers 110,000 to 150,000 clones, with roughly 78% appearing a single time and around 2.9% taken by the ten largest. Sample: PBMCs. The receptors were sampled from a female donor in good health and CMV-seronegative.

Concerning this clone: The sample carries other DNA sequences with the same CDR3. This chain links TRBV4-2 with TRBJ1-6; a possible D gene is TRBD1 (5 bases). This CDR3 has 14 amino acids. Trimming took 4 bases from V and 13 from J, leaving 17 bases between them. The germline CDR1 and CDR2 sequences are LGHNA and YNFKEQ. This CDR3 is CASSPESGLPPLHF. The CDR3 nucleotides are TGTGCCAGCAGCCCGGAGTCGGGACTGCCGCCCCTCCACTTT.

The V gene is TRBV15, the J gene TRBJ1-3, with 7 bases that match TRBD1. The CDR3 extends over 13 amino acids. The junction had 3 bases not matched to a gene; V was cut back by 6 bases and J by 4 bases. Germline loops: CDR1 LNHNV, CDR2 YYDKDF (reference sequence). The CDR3 reads CATSRDSGNTIYF. The CDR3 DNA is TGTGCCACCAGTAGGGACAGCGGAAACACCATATATTTT.

The chain is built from TRBV30 and TRBJ2-5, with D uncertain. TRBJ2-7 matches the DNA end more closely, so the J call is doubtful. This CDR3 has 11 residues. Germline CDR1 and CDR2: GTSNPN and SVGIG (reference sequence). DNA of the CDR3: TGTGCCTGGAATAACAGAGACGAGCAGTACTTC. It yields the protein CAWNNRDEQYF.

The chain links TRBV5-1 to TRBJ2-7, with a tentative D call TRBD2 (5 bases). The CDR3 consists of 13 residues. The germline V gene has CDR1 SGHRS and CDR2 YFSETQ. With 2 bases removed from V and 3 bases from J, the gap between germline ends came to 9 bases. In DNA form, the CDR3 reads TGCGCCAGCAGCTTCGACCGGGGCTACGAGCAGTACTTC. This translates into CASSFDRGYEQYF. Looking up the rest from reference TRBV5-1 and TRBJ2-7 gives the full variable domain: KAGVTQTPRYLIKTRGQQVTLSCSPISGHRSVSWYQQTPGQGLQFLFEYFSETQRNKGNFPGRFSGRQFSNSRSEMNVSTLELGDSALYLCASSFDRGYEQYFGPGTRLTVT.

The V gene is TRBV5-6, the J gene TRBJ1-1; D unresolved. The CDR3 covers 13 residues. Germline V gene lookup returns CDR1 SGHDT and CDR2 YYEEEE. V was shortened by 4 bases and J by 3 bases, with 10 bases between the two germline ends. The CDR3 DNA reads as TGTGCCAGCAGCCTGGCGGCGGACACTGAAGCTTTCTTT. Translated: CASSLAADTEAFF.

The chain joins TRBV7-6 to TRBJ2-3; perhaps TRBD1 as D (5 bases). The ends were cut back, 6 bases at V and 0 bases at J, with 13 bases in the middle. CDR1 is SGHVS and CDR2 is FNYEAQ in the germline V gene. The CDR3 length is 15 residues. The CDR3 nucleotides read TGTGCCAGCAGTCTAGGGGTGTATAGCACAGATACGCAGTATTTT. As protein: CASSLGVYSTDTQYF.

This clone was counted between two and nine times. J is TRBJ1-2 and V is TRBV6-4; TRBD1 agrees at 9 bases. V shed 5 bases and J 4 bases; nucleotides not matched to a gene: 5. This CDR3 is 14 amino acids long. CDR1 and CDR2 from the germline V gene are MRHNA and SNTAGT. The CDR3 nucleotides are TGTGCCAGCAGTCAGGGACAGGGTAGCTATGGCTACACCTTC. Its translation: CASSQGQGSYGYTF.